This section outlines one T cell receptor (beta chain) sequence together with its context. The sample is drawn from a study of blood T cell repertoires in COVID-19. Across the study: Collection of acute and convalescent COVID-19 samples took place in the United States, Italy and Spain. Sources were T cells, B-cell-depleted T cells, or PBMCs; the material itself was cDNA or gDNA.

The CDR3 totals 13 residues. Germline assignment: CDR1 MNHEY and CDR2 SVGAGI. V was pared by 6 bases and J by 1 base, with 9 bases between. Generated by immunoSEQ multiplex PCR, the TCRdb table keeps only in-frame clones and is missing some. The table has about 62,000 clones, roughly 88% seen once. This clonotype was sampled from an elderly woman with acute or convalescent COVID-19. Sequenced sample: peripheral blood. This sequence joins TRBV6-5 and TRBJ1-1; D ambiguous. CDR3 in amino acids: CASRRERNTEAFF. CDR3 in DNA: TGTGCCAGCAGACGAGAGAGGAACACTGAAGCTTTCTTT.